A selection of T cell receptor beta chains follows, all from one sample in a study of regulatory T cells in long-lasting Graves disease. TCRdb re-analysed the multiplex PCR reads in MiXCR, keeping a single row per CDR3 protein. The table includes around 500,000 distinct CDR3 sequences, 13% detected once. In addition, the sample was reused for a study of T cells in Graves' hyperthyroidism and ophthalmopathy.

This material consisted of peripheral blood mononuclear cells (PBMCs), taken at new diagnosis, from a patient treated with antithyroid drugs. These receptors came from a man in his thirties or forties with Graves disease. Both conserved end residues are part of each CDR3. The D gene is left open where the match is weak. Size is stated for part of the rows, as once, few or many counts, or as a class when the clone is expanded.

j_gene,d_gene,abundance,v_gene,CDR3nt,CDR3aa
TRBJ2-2,.,.,TRBV4-2,TGTGCCAGTTCGGGCAAATTCACCGGGGAGCTGTTTTTT,CASSGKFTGELFF
TRBJ1-4,.,many,TRBV2,TGTGCCAGCCTCCGGGCCCTCAATGAAAAACTGTTTTTT,CASLRALNEKLFF
TRBJ1-4,TRBD1,few,TRBV20-1,TGCAGTGCTAGAGTTGGGACAGGGTGGACAACTAATGAAAAACTGTTTTTT,CSARVGTGWTTNEKLFF
TRBJ2-3,TRBD2,many,TRBV12-3/TRBV12-4,TGTGCCAGCAGTTTGCCTAGCGGGAGGGCCTACGCAGATACGCAGTATTTT,CASSLPSGRAYADTQYF
TRBJ2-7,.,many,TRBV12-3/TRBV12-4,TGTGCCAGCAGTTTTGAGGCTCTAGGAGGCAGGCCTTACGAGCAGTACTTC,CASSFEALGGRPYEQYF
TRBJ2-1,TRBD2,once,TRBV7-2,TGTGCCAGCAGCTTGAGAGTGCGGACTAGCGGGAGTAAGAACAATGAGCAGTTCTTC,CASSLRVRTSGSKNNEQFF
TRBJ2-4,.,few,TRBV9,TGTGCCAGCAGCGAGGCAGGGCAAGCCTTTCAGTACTTC,CASSEAGQAFQYF
TRBJ1-5,.,many,TRBV2,TGTGCCAGCAGTATGGCAGGGTCTAGCAATCAGCCCCAGCATTTT,CASSMAGSSNQPQHF
TRBJ2-7,.,many,TRBV7-2,TGTGCCAGCAGCGCCCAGGGAGCCGAGCAGTACTTC,CASSAQGAEQYF
TRBJ2-7,.,many,TRBV3-1,TGTGCCAGCAGCCAAGATGGAGGGGGGCGGGAGCAGTACTTC,CASSQDGGGREQYF
TRBJ2-3,TRBD1,few,TRBV6-4,TGTGCCAGCAGCGAGCAGGGGGCAAAAGATACGCAGTATTTT,CASSEQGAKDTQYF
TRBJ1-1,.,many,TRBV3-1,TGTGCCAGCAGTCTTCGGGAGACCAACACTGAAGCTTTCTTT,CASSLRETNTEAFF
TRBJ1-2,TRBD1,.,TRBV30,TGTGCCTGGAGTTTGGGACAGGGGTTGGGTAACTATGGCTACACCTTC,CAWSLGQGLGNYGYTF
TRBJ2-5,TRBD2,many,TRBV7-2,TGTGCCAGCAGCTTATTTGTGCGGGGGGAGACCCAGTACTTC,CASSLFVRGETQYF
TRBJ2-2,TRBD1,many,TRBV5-1,TGCGCCAGCAGCCTGACAGGGTCGAACACCGGGGAGCTGTTTTTT,CASSLTGSNTGELFF
TRBJ1-5,.,.,TRBV29-1,TGCAGCGTCCGACGGGGGGAGGCCCAGCATTTT,CSVRRGEAQHF
TRBJ2-1,TRBD2,few,TRBV29-1,TGCAGCGTTGAAACCGGACTAGCGGGAGATGAGCAGTTCTTC,CSVETGLAGDEQFF
TRBJ2-7,TRBD2,few,TRBV10-3,TGTGCCATCAGTGCGGCGGGGGAGGAGCAGTACTTC,CAISAAGEEQYF
TRBJ2-3,TRBD2,many,TRBV11-2,TGTGCCAGCAGCCGTGTCGGGACTAGCGTAGATACGCAGTATTTT,CASSRVGTSVDTQYF
TRBJ1-2,TRBD1,many,TRBV29-1,TGCAGCGTTCCAAAGGGGTTTGGACAGGGTTGGTATGGCTACACCTTC,CSVPKGFGQGWYGYTF
TRBJ2-7,TRBD1,many,TRBV5-1,TGCGCCAGCAGCGAGGTCGGGACAGGGGCCTACGAGCAGTACTTC,CASSEVGTGAYEQYF
TRBJ1-1,.,.,TRBV27,TGTGCCAGCACCCGACAGTTAAACACTGAAGCTTTCTTT,CASTRQLNTEAFF
TRBJ1-2,TRBD1,many,TRBV3-1,TGTGCCAGCAGCCAAGAGTACAGGGGACATGGCTACACCTTC,CASSQEYRGHGYTF
TRBJ2-1,.,few,TRBV3-1,TGTGCCAGCAGCCCTCGGACCCGGGCGTACAATGAGCAGTTCTTC,CASSPRTRAYNEQFF
TRBJ2-5,TRBD1,.,TRBV11-2,TGTGCCAGCAGATTAAAGGGGGCTGGGGAGACCCAGTACTTC,CASRLKGAGETQYF
TRBJ2-7,TRBD2,many,TRBV20-1,TGCAGTGCTCACAGACTAGCGGGAGTTGGCCACGAGCAGTACTTC,CSAHRLAGVGHEQYF
TRBJ1-1,.,many,TRBV7-9,TGTGCCAGCAGCTTAGGGACGGGGGTCACTGAAGCTTTCTTT,CASSLGTGVTEAFF